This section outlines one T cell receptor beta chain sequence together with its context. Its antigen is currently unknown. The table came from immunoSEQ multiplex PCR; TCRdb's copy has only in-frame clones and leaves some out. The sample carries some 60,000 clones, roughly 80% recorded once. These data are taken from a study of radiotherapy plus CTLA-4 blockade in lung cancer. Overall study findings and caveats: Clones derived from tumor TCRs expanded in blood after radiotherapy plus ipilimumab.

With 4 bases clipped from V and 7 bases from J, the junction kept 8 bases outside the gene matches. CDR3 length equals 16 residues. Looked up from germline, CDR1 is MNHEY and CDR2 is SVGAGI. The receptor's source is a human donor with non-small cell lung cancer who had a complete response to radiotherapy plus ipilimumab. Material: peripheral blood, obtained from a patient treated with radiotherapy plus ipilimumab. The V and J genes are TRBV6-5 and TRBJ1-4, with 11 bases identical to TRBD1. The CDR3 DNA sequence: TGTGCCAGCAGTTCTCGTCCGGGACAGGGGGTTGAAAAACTGTTTTTT. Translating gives CASSSRPGQGVEKLFF.